Each of the 12 T cell receptor beta chains below was sequenced from the same sample in a study of shared clonotypes between healthy human individuals. Generated by immunoSEQ multiplex PCR, the TCRdb table keeps only in-frame clones and is missing some. The sample lists 950,000 to 1,200,000 clones; roughly 80% were seen once. Sequencing was carried out using memory CD4+ T cells from PBMCs. Subset defined: CD45RA-negative fraction. Every receptor here comes from a man between 18 and 35 years old in good health. Some clones in this sample may be carry-over from other donors' samples.

The chain combines TRBV15 with TRBJ1-1; D gene unclear. V gave up 0 bases and J gave up 9 bases, with 14 bases separating them. The length of the CDR3 is 14 residues. Germline lookup yields CDR1 LNHNV and CDR2 YYDKDF (reference sequence). CDR3 amino acids: CATSREPTTVQAFF. CDR3 coding DNA: TGTGCCACCAGCAGAGAACCAACGACCGTCCAAGCTTTCTTT.

The CDR3 coding sequence is TGCGCCAGTCACGATGGCCCCGCCCTAGGGGGTCAGATTCAGAAGAACACTGAAGCTTTCTTT. This gives the protein CASHDGPALGGQIQKNTEAFF. The V and J genes are TRBV23-1 and TRBJ1-1; possibly TRBD1 for D (6 bases). TRBV23-1 is given ORF status, its function remaining uncertain. The CDR3 spans 21 residues. Between the trimmed V and J ends, which lost 9 bases and 1 base, there was a span of 36 bases.

The J gene is TRBJ1-5, the V gene TRBV6-1, with unresolved D. CDR3 size: 15 residues. Germline CDR1 and CDR2: MNHNS and SASEGT. The V end lost 2 bases, the J end lost 0 bases, and 8 bases lay between the germline ends. The CDR3 reads CASSEFALSNQPQHF. The CDR3 DNA reads TGTGCCAGCAGTGAATTTGCACTTAGCAATCAGCCCCAGCATTTT.

Note on this clone: The same CDR3 arises from other DNA sequences in this sample as well. The V and J genes are TRBV29-1 and TRBJ2-7; tentative D call: TRBD2 (5 bases). CDR3 length: 12 residues. V lost 7 bases and J lost 0, with 10 bases in between. From germline, CDR1 is SQVTM and CDR2 ANQGSEA. CDR3 sequence (DNA): TGCAGCGCCCGGACTGACTCCTACGAGCAGTACTTC. It yields the protein CSARTDSYEQYF.

The chain uses TRBV19 and TRBJ2-7; D possibly corresponds to TRBD1 (6 bases). The CDR3 sequence is 14 residues long. The V and J ends lost 5 bases and 3 bases respectively, with 14 bases between them. Germline V gives CDR1 LNHDA, CDR2 SQIVND (reference sequence). The CDR3 here is CASSSRDTYYEQYF. Here the CDR3 DNA reads TGTGCCAGTAGTTCCCGGGACACTTACTACGAGCAGTACTTC.

This chain connects TRBV20-1 to TRBJ1-2; D uncertain. Trimming left V 4 bases short and J 8 bases short, with 8 bases between. The CDR3 has 10 amino acids. The germline V gene has CDR1 DFQATT and CDR2 SNEGSKA (reference sequence). The chain's CDR3 is CSATPGGYTF. The CDR3 DNA reads as TGCAGTGCTACCCCCGGGGGCTACACCTTC.

This clone was detected only once. V usage is TRBV28 and J usage is TRBJ1-4; D unresolved. Trimming cost V 3 bases and J 3 bases, with 11 bases left between them. The CDR3 consists of 15 residues. From germline, CDR1 is MDHEN and CDR2 SYDVKM. The CDR3 reads CASSLPGRPNEKLFF. The CDR3 DNA reads as TGTGCCAGCAGTTTGCCCGGGAGGCCTAATGAAAAACTGTTTTTT.

In its sample, this clone was seen many times. The chain recombines TRBV21-1 with TRBJ2-5. TRBV21-1 is noted as a pseudogene. The CDR3 consists of 13 residues. The CDR3 reads CASSRDGQETQYF. CDR3 nucleotides: TGTGCCAGCAGCAGGGACGGACAAGAGACCCAGTACTTC.

This clone was seen more than once but under ten times. The chain employs TRBV5-5 and TRBJ1-1; D uncertain. The CDR3 is 15 residues long. CDR1 is SGHKS and CDR2 is YYEKEE in the germline V gene (reference sequence). V lost 4 bases and J 1 base, leaving 14 bases between the germline ends. CDR3 nucleotide sequence: TGTGCCAGCAGCCCCGTGGGCGGCACGAACACTGAAGCTTTCTTT. Translated, it gives CASSPVGGTNTEAFF.

A word on this clone: Within the sample, other DNA sequences also encode this same CDR3. V and J are TRBV5-1 and TRBJ1-1, with D maybe TRBD1 (5 bases). There are 14 residues in the CDR3. The germline CDR1 and CDR2 sequences are SGHRS and YFSETQ. V shed 0 bases and J shed 1 base, with 7 bases lying between them. This CDR3 is CASSLVQENTEAFF. CDR3 DNA sequence: TGCGCCAGCAGCTTGGTACAGGAGAACACTGAAGCTTTCTTT.

To note about this clone: In the same sample, other DNA sequences code for this CDR3. The chain links TRBV4-3 to TRBJ2-6, with D perhaps matching TRBD2 (5 bases). V dropped 0 bases and J dropped 2 bases, with 5 bases sitting between them. Germline lookup yields CDR1 LGHNA and CDR2 YSLEER. CDR3 size: 15 residues. The CDR3 sequence: CASSQERAGANVLTF. DNA for the CDR3: TGCGCCAGCAGCCAAGAGAGGGCTGGGGCCAACGTCCTGACTTTC.

The V gene is TRBV10-3, the J gene TRBJ2-3; 15 bases align to TRBD2. The CDR3 contains 17 residues. Germline V gives CDR1 ENHRY, CDR2 SYGVKD. The V and J ends lost 3 bases and 6 bases, in that order; junction bases with no gene match: 7. The CDR3 region has the DNA TGTGCCATCAGTGATTCTGGACTAGCGGGAGGGGGGGATACGCAGTATTTT. It specifies CAISDSGLAGGGDTQYF.